The 5 T cell receptor beta chains below all came from one sample that was sequenced in a study of memory CD4+ T cells and cytomegalovirus serostatus. Single viable CD3+CD4+CD8-CD45RO+ cells were sorted as the memory CD4+ T cells. Data came from immunoSEQ multiplex PCR; TCRdb stores just in-frame clones and leaves some out. The sample includes about 60,000 clones, about three quarters of them seen just once. Sequencing was performed on memory CD4+ T cells from blood. All receptors derive from an adult in good health and CMV-seronegative. Some clones in this sample may be carry-over from other donors' samples.

This clone was detected only a few times. V usage is TRBV18 and J usage is TRBJ1-1; weak D call: TRBD1 (6 bases). CDR3 length equals 15 residues. The germline gives CDR1 KGHSH, CDR2 LQKENI. V gave up 1 base and J gave up 0 bases, with 9 bases separating them. The CDR3 spells CASSPRQELNTEAFF. DNA of the CDR3: TGTGCCAGCTCACCACGACAGGAGCTGAACACTGAAGCTTTCTTT.

The gene calls are TRBV9 and TRBJ1-1; no firm D call. This CDR3 region has 13 residues. Trimming left V 0 bases short and J 1 base short, with 4 bases between. Germline CDR1 reads SGDLS; CDR2 reads YYNGEE. CDR3 region: CASSVDRNTEAFF. The CDR3 DNA sequence: TGTGCCAGCAGCGTAGACAGGAACACTGAAGCTTTCTTT.

The V gene is TRBV5-4, the J gene TRBJ2-7, with D tentatively TRBD1 (6 bases). Germline CDR1 reads SGHNT; CDR2 reads YYREEE (reference sequence). The CDR3 consists of 16 residues. V lost 0 bases and J lost 2, with 15 bases in between. CDR3 sequence: CASSLGVNRAAYEQYF. The CDR3 DNA reads TGTGCCAGCAGCTTGGGGGTGAACAGGGCGGCCTACGAGCAGTACTTC.

V is TRBV5-1 and J is TRBJ1-4, with D possibly matching TRBD1 (6 bases). The CDR3 sequence is 14 residues long. Between the trimmed V and J ends, which lost 3 bases and 4 bases, there was a span of 10 bases. Germline loops: CDR1 SGHRS, CDR2 YFSETQ. CDR3 nucleotides: TGCGCCAGCAGCTCAACAGGGTTTAATGAAAAACTGTTTTTT. Translation gives CASSSTGFNEKLFF.

The V gene is TRBV28, the J gene TRBJ2-1, with a tentative D call TRBD1 (6 bases). The CDR3 loop spans 14 amino acids. The germline V gene has CDR1 MDHEN and CDR2 SYDVKM. Trimming stripped 11 bases from V and 0 bases from J, with 14 bases between. The CDR3 loop reads CAFRDTSSYNEQFF. The CDR3 nucleotides are TGTGCCTTCCGGGACACCAGCTCCTACAATGAGCAGTTCTTC.